This T cell receptor (beta chain) was sequenced for a study of OX40 agonist ivuxolimab in advanced cancers. Study at large: The dose-escalation group included hepatocellular carcinoma, melanoma, renal cell carcinoma and head and neck cancer. Patients were 82.7% male with ages roughly 23 to 90, mean about 65.

Broader study findings: More expanded clones were found, on average, in CD8+ than in CD4+ T cells.

Clones were sequenced by immunoSEQ multiplex PCR, and TCRdb holds only the in-frame ones, with some missing. The table includes about 89,000 clones, 90% to 95% detected once. From germline, CDR1 is MNHEY and CDR2 SVGAGI. The CDR3 spans 15 residues. Trimming removed 5 bases from V and 7 bases from J, with 18 bases in between. Turning to this clone: Its antigen remains unknown.

The sequence was obtained from an adult with an advanced solid tumor such as melanoma, head and neck, liver or kidney cancer. Here the sequenced sample was CD4+ or CD8+ T cells sorted from blood, taken in a trial of the OX40 agonist ivuxolimab. The chain uses TRBV6-5 and TRBJ1-3; D is uncertain. The CDR3 loop is CASSRTALSRNTIYF. The CDR3 bases are TGTGCCAGCAGTCGTACCGCCCTCTCCCGGAACACCATATATTTT.